A selection of T cell receptor beta chains follows, all from one sample in a study of radiation and T cells in renal cell carcinoma. The assay was immunoSEQ multiplex PCR, and TCRdb's table has in-frame clones only and misses some. The table has about 91,000 clones, 82% seen once; the top ten hold around 6.3%. The material sequenced was blood, taken from a patient whose treatment included radiotherapy and nephrectomy. The receptors originated from a man aged 55 to 70 with renal cell carcinoma. Both conserved end residues are part of each CDR3. Each record gives: CDR3 protein, CDR3 DNA, J gene, V gene, D gene, clone size. A D gene is named only where the DNA matches it firmly. Size is stated for part of the rows, as once, few or many counts, or as a class when the clone is expanded.

CASCFGSQLGELFF TGTGCCAGCTGCTTTGGGTCCCAACTCGGGGAGCTGTTTTTT TRBJ2-2 TRBV7-2 . .
CASSRQSEAEAFF TGCGCCAGCAGCCGCCAATCAGAGGCTGAAGCTTTCTTT TRBJ1-1 TRBV5-1 . once
CASSQLGLEPGQRYGYTF TGCGCCAGCAGTCAATTAGGACTAGAACCGGGACAACGATATGGCTACACCTTC TRBJ1-2 TRBV23-1 . .
CASTPEGRPHNEQFF TGTGCCAGCACCCCGGAAGGGAGGCCCCACAATGAGCAGTTCTTC TRBJ2-1 TRBV2 . .
CAISESHSRWEKLFF TGTGCCATCAGTGAGTCCCACTCGAGGTGGGAAAAACTGTTTTTT TRBJ1-4 TRBV10-3 . .
CASSSSVVTETQYF TGTGCCAGCAGTTCGTCGGTTGTGACGGAGACCCAGTACTTC TRBJ2-5 TRBV6-5 . .
CASSYSFEQYF TGTGCCAGCAGTTACTCGTTCGAGCAGTACTTC TRBJ2-7 TRBV6-5 . .
CASSLTPPSLQGPNTEAFF TGTGCCAGCAGTCTTACCCCCCCGTCCCTCCAGGGGCCGAACACTGAAGCTTTCTTT TRBJ1-1 TRBV27 . .
CASSLTAGADTQYF TGTGCCAGCAGTTTAACGGCGGGAGCAGATACGCAGTATTTT TRBJ2-3 TRBV27 TRBD2 .
CASSLTRDFGNEQYF TGCGCCAGTAGCCTCACCCGGGACTTCGGGAACGAGCAGTACTTC TRBJ2-7 TRBV10-1 . .
CASSIGRKLFF TGTGCCAGTAGTATCGGCAGAAAACTGTTTTTT TRBJ1-4 TRBV19 . once
CASSLSGGATQPQHF TGCGCCAGCAGCTTGTCAGGGGGCGCAACCCAGCCCCAGCATTTT TRBJ1-5 TRBV5-1 TRBD1 .
CASSPRTGIGEETQYF TGCGCCAGCAGCCCCAGGACAGGGATTGGGGAAGAGACCCAGTACTTC TRBJ2-5 TRBV5-1 TRBD1 few
CASSEAASPLYEQYF TGTGCCAGCAGTGAAGCTGCTAGCCCTCTCTACGAGCAGTACTTC TRBJ2-7 TRBV6-1 . .
CASSRPGSASYEQYF TGTGCCAGCAGCCGTCCCGGGTCAGCCTCCTACGAGCAGTACTTC TRBJ2-7 TRBV7-2 . .
CASSQDPRGWTGDGYTF TGTGCCAGCAGCCAAGATCCGCGGGGATGGACAGGGGATGGCTACACCTTC TRBJ1-2 TRBV14 TRBD1 .
CASSQATSGRGNEQFF TGCGCCAGCAGCCAAGCAACTAGCGGGAGAGGTAATGAGCAGTTCTTC TRBJ2-1 TRBV4-1 TRBD2 medium-sized
CASSQKRLNTEAFF TGCGCCAGCAGTCAAAAACGGTTAAACACTGAAGCTTTCTTT TRBJ1-1 TRBV23-1 . .
CASSLLPGHGELFF TGTGCCAGCAGCTTATTGCCGGGTCACGGGGAGCTGTTTTTT TRBJ2-2 TRBV7-9 . .
CASSFSGRADEQFF TGTGCCAGCAGCTTCAGCGGGAGAGCGGATGAGCAGTTCTTC TRBJ2-1 TRBV11-2 TRBD2 .
CASSARAAGAASYEQYF TGTGCCAGCAGCGCTAGGGCGGCGGGGGCTGCCTCCTACGAGCAGTACTTC TRBJ2-7 TRBV11-1 . .
CASSSTGSYEQYF TGCGCCAGCAGCTCAACGGGGTCCTACGAGCAGTACTTC TRBJ2-7 TRBV5-1 . .
CASSQDLGGAVGYTF TGTGCCAGCAGCCAAGATCTTGGGGGTGCAGTTGGCTACACCTTC TRBJ1-2 TRBV14 . .
CASSYTQGSSYEQYF TGTGCCAGCAGTTACACGCAAGGGAGCTCCTACGAGCAGTACTTC TRBJ2-7 TRBV6-5 . .
CASSLGAFIMNTEAFF TGCGCCAGCAGCTTGGGGGCGTTTATCATGAACACTGAAGCTTTCTTT TRBJ1-1 TRBV5-1 . .
CASSEAGLADTDTQYF TGTGCCAGCAGTGAAGCGGGGCTAGCGGACACAGATACGCAGTATTTT TRBJ2-3 TRBV2 TRBD2 few
CASSQDGTPYEQYF TGTGCCAGCAGCCAAGATGGTACTCCCTACGAGCAGTACTTC TRBJ2-7 TRBV14 . .
CASSPASGRGTGELFF TGTGCCAGCAGCCCCGCTAGCGGGAGAGGTACCGGGGAGCTGTTTTTT TRBJ2-2 TRBV4-2 TRBD2 .
CASSPPLGQGNTEAFF TGTGCCAGCTCACCACCTTTGGGACAGGGGAACACTGAAGCTTTCTTT TRBJ1-1 TRBV18 TRBD1 .
CASSLEAPARGEKLFF TGCGCCAGCAGCTTGGAGGCACCTGCAAGGGGTGAAAAACTGTTTTTT TRBJ1-4 TRBV5-1 . .
CASSQYPGTLVKDTQYF TGCGCCAGCAGCCAGTATCCCGGGACCCTGGTTAAGGATACGCAGTATTTT TRBJ2-3 TRBV4-3 . many
CASSYHYEQYF TGTGCCAGCAGTTACCACTACGAGCAGTACTTC TRBJ2-7 TRBV2 . .
CASSPLNTPPYGYTF TGTGCCAGCTCACCTTTAAATACACCTCCCTATGGCTACACCTTC TRBJ1-2 TRBV18 . .
CASSLLSQPGQIYEQYF TGTGCCAGCAGCTTACTTTCCCAGCCGGGACAGATCTACGAGCAGTACTTC TRBJ2-7 TRBV7-2 TRBD1 .
CASSGPGTGISYEQYF TGTGCCAGCAGTGGGCCCGGGACAGGGATTTCCTACGAGCAGTACTTC TRBJ2-7 TRBV27 TRBD1 once
CASSPGTSGRGDEQFF TGTGCCAGCAGTCCGGGGACTAGCGGGAGGGGAGATGAGCAGTTCTTC TRBJ2-1 TRBV28 TRBD2 .
CASVDRVEGEAFF TGTGCCAGCGTGGACAGGGTTGAGGGTGAAGCTTTCTTT TRBJ1-1 TRBV14 TRBD1 .
CAWSPFAGGSYEQYF TGTGCCTGGAGCCCTTTTGCGGGAGGGTCCTACGAGCAGTACTTC TRBJ2-7 TRBV30 TRBD2 .
CASSVGLAGDTDTQYF TGTGCCAGCAGCGTAGGGCTAGCGGGGGACACAGATACGCAGTATTTT TRBJ2-3 TRBV9 TRBD2 .
CASRIPGLAGPYEQYF TGTGCCAGCAGGATCCCGGGACTAGCGGGTCCCTACGAGCAGTACTTC TRBJ2-7 TRBV2 TRBD2 .
CASSPDFRSGEQYF TGTGCCAGCAGCCCGGACTTCCGATCTGGGGAGCAGTACTTC TRBJ2-7 TRBV9 . .
CASSQLASDTQYF TGTGCCAGCAGTCAACTAGCTTCGGATACGCAGTATTTT TRBJ2-3 TRBV27 . .
CASSLHLTSDIYNEQFF TGTGCCAGCAGTCTCCACTTGACTAGCGACATCTACAATGAGCAGTTCTTC TRBJ2-1 TRBV28 TRBD2 few
CASSLAALPGTVNGYTF TGTGCCAGCAGCTTAGCCGCTCTACCCGGGACCGTGAATGGCTACACCTTC TRBJ1-2 TRBV7-9 . .
CASSQENGRNYGYTF TGCGCCAGCAGCCAAGAGAACGGCAGAAACTATGGCTACACCTTC TRBJ1-2 TRBV4-3 . .
CASSLAGNSYEQYF TGTGCCAGCAGCTTAGCGGGCAACTCCTACGAGCAGTACTTC TRBJ2-7 TRBV7-9 . .